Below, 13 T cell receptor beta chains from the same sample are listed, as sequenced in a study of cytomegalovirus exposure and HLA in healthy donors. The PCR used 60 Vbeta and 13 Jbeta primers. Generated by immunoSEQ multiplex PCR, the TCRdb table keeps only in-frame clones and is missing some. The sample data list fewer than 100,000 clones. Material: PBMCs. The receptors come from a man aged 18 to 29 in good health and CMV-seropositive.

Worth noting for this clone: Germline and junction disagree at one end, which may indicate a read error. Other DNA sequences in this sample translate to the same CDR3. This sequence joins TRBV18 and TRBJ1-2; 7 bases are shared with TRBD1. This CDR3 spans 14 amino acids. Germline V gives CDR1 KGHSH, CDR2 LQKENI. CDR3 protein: CASSPTDRNYGYTF. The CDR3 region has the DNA TGTGCCAGCTCACCAACGGACAGGAACTATGGCTACACCTTT.

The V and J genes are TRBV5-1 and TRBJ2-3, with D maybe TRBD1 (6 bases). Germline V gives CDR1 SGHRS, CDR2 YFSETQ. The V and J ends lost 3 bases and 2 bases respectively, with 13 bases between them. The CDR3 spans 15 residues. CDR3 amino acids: CASSSGTTYTDTQYF. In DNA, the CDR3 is TGCGCCAGCAGCTCCGGGACAACCTACACAGATACGCAGTATTTT.

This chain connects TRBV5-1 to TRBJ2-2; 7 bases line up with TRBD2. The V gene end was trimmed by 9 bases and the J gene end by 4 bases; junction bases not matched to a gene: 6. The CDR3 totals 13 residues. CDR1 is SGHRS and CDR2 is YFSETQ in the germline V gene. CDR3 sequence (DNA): TGCGCCACCACGGGGGGAGCCACCGGGGAGCTGTTTTTT. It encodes CATTGGATGELFF.

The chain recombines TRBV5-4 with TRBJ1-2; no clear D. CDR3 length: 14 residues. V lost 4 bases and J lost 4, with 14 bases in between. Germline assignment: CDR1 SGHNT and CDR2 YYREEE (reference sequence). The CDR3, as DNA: TGTGCCAGCAGCGCGGGCCCAGTAGGCTATGGCTACACCTTC. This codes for CASSAGPVGYGYTF.

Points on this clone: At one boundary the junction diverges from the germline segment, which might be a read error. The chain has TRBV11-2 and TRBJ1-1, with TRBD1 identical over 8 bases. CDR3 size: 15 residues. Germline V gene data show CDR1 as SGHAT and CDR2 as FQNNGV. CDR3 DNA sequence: TGTGCCAGCAGCATAGACAGGGGCCGGAACACTGAAGCTTTCTTT. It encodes CASSIDRGRNTEAFF.

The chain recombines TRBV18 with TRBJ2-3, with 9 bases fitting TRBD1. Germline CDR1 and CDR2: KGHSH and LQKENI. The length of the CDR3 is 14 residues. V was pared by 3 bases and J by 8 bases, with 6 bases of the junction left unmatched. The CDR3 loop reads CASSPSGQGRTQYF. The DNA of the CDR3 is TGTGCCAGCTCACCCTCGGGACAGGGCCGTACGCAGTATTTT.

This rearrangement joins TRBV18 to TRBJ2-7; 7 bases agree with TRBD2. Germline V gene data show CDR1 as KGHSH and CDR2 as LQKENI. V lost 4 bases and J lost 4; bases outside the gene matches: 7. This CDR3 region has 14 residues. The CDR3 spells CASSRGGSGYEQYF. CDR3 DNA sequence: TGTGCCAGCTCACGGGGCGGGAGCGGTTACGAGCAGTACTTC.

The CDR3 nucleotides are TGTGCCACCAGCAGGGTTACAGGGAGGGGGATGAACACTGAAGCTTTCTTT. Translation: CATSRVTGRGMNTEAFF. This chain joins TRBV15 and TRBJ1-1; a possible D gene is TRBD1 (6 bases). The V end lost 3 bases, the J end lost 0 bases, and 17 bases lay between the germline ends. CDR3 length equals 17 residues. Germline loops: CDR1 LNHNV, CDR2 YYDKDF (reference sequence).

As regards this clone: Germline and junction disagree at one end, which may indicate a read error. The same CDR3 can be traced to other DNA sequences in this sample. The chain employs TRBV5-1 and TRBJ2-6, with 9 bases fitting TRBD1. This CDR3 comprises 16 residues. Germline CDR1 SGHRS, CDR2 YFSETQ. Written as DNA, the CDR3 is TGCGCCAGCAGGGACAGGGGCTTGAAGGGGGCCAACGTCCTGACCTTC. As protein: CASRDRGLKGANVLTF.

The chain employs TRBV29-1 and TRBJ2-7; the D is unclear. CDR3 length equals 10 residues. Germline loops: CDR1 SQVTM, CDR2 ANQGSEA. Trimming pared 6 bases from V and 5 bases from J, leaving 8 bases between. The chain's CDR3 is CSVVANEQYF. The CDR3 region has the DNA TGCAGCGTGGTAGCTAACGAGCAGTACTTC.

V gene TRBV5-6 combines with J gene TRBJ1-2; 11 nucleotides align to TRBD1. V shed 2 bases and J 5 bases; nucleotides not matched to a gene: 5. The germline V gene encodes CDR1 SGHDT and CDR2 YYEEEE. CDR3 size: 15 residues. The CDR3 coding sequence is TGTGCCAGCAGCTTAGTCGGACAGGGGGCTTATGGCTACACCTTC. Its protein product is CASSLVGQGAYGYTF.

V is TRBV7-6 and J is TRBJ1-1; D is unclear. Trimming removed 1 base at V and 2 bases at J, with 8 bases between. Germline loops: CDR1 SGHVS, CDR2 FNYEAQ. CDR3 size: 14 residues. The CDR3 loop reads CASSLGQINTEAFF. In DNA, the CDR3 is TGTGCCAGCAGCTTAGGTCAGATCAACACTGAAGCTTTCTTT.

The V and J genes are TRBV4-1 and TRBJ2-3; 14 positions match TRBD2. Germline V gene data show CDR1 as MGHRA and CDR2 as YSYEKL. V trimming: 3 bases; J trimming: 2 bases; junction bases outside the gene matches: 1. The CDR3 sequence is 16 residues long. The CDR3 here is CASSQGLAGVTDTQYF. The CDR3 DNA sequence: TGCGCCAGCAGCCAGGGACTAGCGGGGGTCACAGATACGCAGTATTTT.